This TCR beta chain was captured by sequencing in a study of control samples from healthy donors and cancer patients. The CDR3 consists of 13 residues. Germline CDR1 SGHVS, CDR2 FQNEAQ. Trimming cost V 1 base and J 3 bases, with 7 bases left between them. Assay used: immunoSEQ multiplex PCR; TCRdb lists only in-frame clones, some missing. The data contain around 180,000 clones, 75% to 95% of them singletons. The source is a woman aged 40 to 50 in good health. This chain uses TRBV7-8 with TRBJ2-7; D possibly uses TRBD1 or TRBD2 (5 bases each). Sequences were obtained from blood. The CDR3, as DNA: TGTGCCAGCAGCTTAGGGGGGTTCTACGAGCAGTACTTC. This translates into CASSLGGFYEQYF.